What follows are 21 T cell receptor beta chains derived from one specimen sequenced in a study of blood T cell repertoires in COVID-19 (dated by TCRdb to 2019 to 2021). The library came from the immunoSEQ multiplex PCR assay. TCRdb re-hosts the immuneACCESS table, in-frame sequences only. Its copies lack some clones; in the studies checked, an unresolved V gene accounts for under half of them, and the cause for the rest is not known. Present in this sample are about 98,000 clones, approximately 82% of which were seen just once. The top ten constitute approximately 10% of the sample. The sequencing sample was made of peripheral blood. The receptors originated from a man in his 70s with active or convalescent COVID-19.

The chain links TRBV7-6 to TRBJ1-1; 8 nucleotides agree with TRBD1. The V gene's germline CDR1 is SGHVS and CDR2 FNYEAQ. With 0 bases clipped from V and 5 bases from J, the junction kept 11 bases outside the gene matches. This CDR3 spans 17 amino acids. CDR3: CASSLAGTGRLSTEAFF. The CDR3 DNA reads as TGTGCCAGCAGCTTAGCCGGGACAGGAAGGTTGAGTACTGAAGCTTTCTTT.

J is TRBJ1-5 and V is TRBV30, with 7 positions matching TRBD1. Trimming took 5 bases from V and 3 from J; bases not matched to a gene: 4. The V gene's germline CDR1 is GTSNPN and CDR2 SVGIG (reference sequence). This CDR3 is built from 13 residues. The CDR3 sequence is CAWSRGNNQPQHF. The CDR3 DNA follows: TGTGCCTGGTCCAGGGGGAACAATCAGCCCCAGCATTTT.

The V call is TRBV6-4, the J call TRBJ2-3, with D possibly being TRBD2 (5 bases). Deletions cut 5 bases from V and 5 bases from J, with 14 bases between. The germline CDR1 and CDR2 sequences are MRHNA and SNTAGT. CDR3 length equals 14 residues. CDR3 DNA: TGTGCCAGCAGTTTTGGACTCCCAGGAGATACGCAGTATTTT. This encodes CASSFGLPGDTQYF.

This chain links TRBV5-6 with TRBJ1-1, with D hard to call. There are 12 residues in the CDR3. Germline V gene lookup returns CDR1 SGHDT and CDR2 YYEEEE. The V gene lost 4 bases and the J gene lost 10 bases, with 14 bases spanning the gap. The CDR3 DNA reads as TGTGCCAGCAGCCTGGCGGCGGGTCTAGCTTTCTTT. Its translation is CASSLAAGLAFF.

The gene calls are TRBV11-2 and TRBJ2-6; 9 bases are shared with TRBD1. Germline V lookup: CDR1 SGHAT, CDR2 FQNNGV. This CDR3 contains 15 residues. V trimming: 5 bases; J trimming: 4 bases; junction bases outside the gene matches: 3. CDR3 residues: CASSPDRGGANVLTF. The DNA of the CDR3 is TGTGCCAGCAGCCCCGACAGGGGGGGGGCCAACGTCCTGACTTTC.

This chain uses TRBV6-5 with TRBJ1-5; D is ambiguous. The CDR3 runs 14 residues. V was shortened by 4 bases and J by 4 bases, with 11 bases between the two germline ends. Germline loops: CDR1 MNHEY, CDR2 SVGAGI. CDR3 coding DNA: TGTGCCAGCAGTTCGTATGCGCGGAATCAGCCCCAGCATTTT. This gives the protein CASSSYARNQPQHF.

CDR3 protein: CAISGGQKEYQETQYF. The CDR3 DNA is TGTGCCATCAGTGGGGGACAGAAGGAGTACCAAGAGACCCAGTACTTC. This chain connects TRBV10-3 to TRBJ2-5, with 7 bases identical to TRBD1. CDR3 length equals 16 residues. CDR1 is ENHRY and CDR2 is SYGVKD in the germline V gene. J gave up 0 bases and V 4 bases, and 8 bases lay outside the gene matches.

The chain joins TRBV4-3 to TRBJ2-7; maybe TRBD2 (7 bases). V dropped 3 bases and J dropped 0 bases, with 21 bases sitting between them. The germline CDR1 and CDR2 sequences are LGHNA and YSLEER. The CDR3 has 18 amino acids. As DNA, the CDR3 is TGCGCCAGCAGCCACCTAGGGGGGGGCACGCAAAGCTCCTACGAGCAGTACTTC. Translated: CASSHLGGGTQSSYEQYF.

The chain employs TRBV19 and TRBJ1-5; D is unresolved. V lost 3 bases to trimming and J lost 1 base, with 13 bases between them. The length of the CDR3 is 16 residues. Germline-derived CDR1 and CDR2 are LNHDA and SQIVND (reference sequence). Here the CDR3 DNA reads TGTGCCAGTAGTATCGCAGCACTAGGGAGCAATCAGCCCCAGCATTTT. Encoded protein: CASSIAALGSNQPQHF.

The chain uses TRBV6-4 and TRBJ1-3; TRBD1 might be the D (5 bases). Deletions cut 6 bases from V and 8 bases from J, with 14 bases between. Germline V CDR1 and CDR2: MRHNA, SNTAGT. The CDR3 consists of 13 residues. The CDR3 DNA follows: TGTGCCAGCAGAGAGGTAGGGGTAGACACCATATATTTT. It encodes CASREVGVDTIYF.

In nucleotides, the CDR3 is TGTGCCAGCAGCATAATTTCCGGGACAGGGGCCGAGCAGTACTTC. Its protein is CASSIISGTGAEQYF. V gene TRBV5-5 combines with J gene TRBJ2-7; 10 nucleotides align to TRBD1. V gave up 4 bases and J gave up 6 bases; unmatched junction bases: 10. The CDR3 is made up of 15 amino acids. Germline V gene sequence: CDR1 SGHKS, CDR2 YYEKEE (reference sequence).

This chain links TRBV3-1 (or the pseudogene TRBV3-2) with TRBJ2-2, with a weak D call TRBD2 (7 bases). The germline gives CDR1 LGHDT, CDR2 YNNKEL (reference sequence). CDR3 length: 15 residues. Trimming removed 1 base at V and 4 bases at J, with 10 bases between. The CDR3 here is CASSQVGGATGELFF. The CDR3 DNA sequence: TGTGCCAGCAGCCAAGTAGGGGGGGCCACCGGGGAGCTGTTTTTT.

This chain uses TRBV4-1 with TRBJ1-1; 7 nucleotides agree with TRBD1. Germline V lookup: CDR1 MGHRA, CDR2 YSYEKL. Losses at the gene ends were 4 bases for V and 10 bases for J; bases not matched to a gene: 6. The length of the CDR3 is 12 residues. The CDR3 region is CASSPTGLLAFF. As DNA, the CDR3 is TGCGCCAGCAGCCCGACAGGGTTACTAGCTTTCTTT.

This rearrangement joins TRBV18 to TRBJ1-6, with D unclear. V dropped 3 bases and J dropped 0 bases, with 9 bases sitting between them. This CDR3 comprises 16 residues. From germline, CDR1 is KGHSH and CDR2 LQKENI. The CDR3 loop is CASSPPGSSYNSPLHF. CDR3 coding DNA: TGTGCCAGCTCACCCCCCGGGAGCTCCTATAATTCACCCCTCCACTTT. The full variable domain, completed using reference TRBV18 and TRBJ1-6, is NAGVMQNPRHLVRRRGQEARLRCSPMKGHSHVYWYRQLPEEGLKFMVYLQKENIIDESGMPKERFSAEFPKEGPSILRIQQVVRGDSAAYFCASSPPGSSYNSPLHFGNGTRLTVT.

The chain joins TRBV30 to TRBJ2-5; 9 positions agree with TRBD2. This CDR3 region has 11 residues. The ends lost 8 bases at V and 5 bases at J; junction bases unmatched: 3. Germline V gene sequence: CDR1 GTSNPN, CDR2 SVGIG (reference sequence). In DNA, the CDR3 is TGTGCCGGGACTAGCTGGGAGACCCAGTACTTC. Residues: CAGTSWETQYF.

This chain joins TRBV7-9 and TRBJ1-1, with a tentative D call TRBD1 (5 bases). V lost 3 bases and J 1 base, leaving 12 bases between the germline ends. Germline lookup yields CDR1 SEHNR and CDR2 FQNEAQ (reference sequence). The CDR3 length is 15 residues. The CDR3 loop reads CASSFLDTTNTEAFF. The CDR3 DNA reads as TGTGCCAGCAGCTTCTTGGACACTACGAACACTGAAGCTTTCTTT.

V and J are TRBV6-5 and TRBJ1-5; D remains ambiguous. This CDR3 is built from 13 residues. Germline V CDR1 and CDR2: MNHEY, SVGAGI. V lost 6 bases and J lost 7, with 13 bases in between. The chain's CDR3 is CASSLSGGQPQHF. CDR3 DNA sequence: TGTGCCAGCAGCCTCAGCGGAGGCCAGCCCCAGCATTTT.

The chain is built from TRBV3-1 (or the pseudogene TRBV3-2) and TRBJ1-4, with TRBD1 as a possible D gene (5 bases). V was cut by 2 bases and J by 2 bases, with 9 bases left in between. CDR1 is LGHDT, CDR2 YNNKEL, per germline (reference sequence). This CDR3 region has 15 residues. CDR3 DNA: TGTGCCAGCAGCCAAAGGGGTGGGACTAATGAAAAACTGTTTTTT. It codes for CASSQRGGTNEKLFF.

This chain uses TRBV11-3 with TRBJ1-1; the D is unclear. The CDR3 totals 14 residues. V dropped 5 bases and J dropped 1 base, with 11 bases sitting between them. Looked up from germline, CDR1 is SGHNT and CDR2 is YENEEA. The CDR3 sequence: CASSPGLTNTEAFF. DNA for the CDR3: TGTGCCAGCAGCCCCGGACTTACGAACACTGAAGCTTTCTTT.

The gene calls are TRBV3-1 (or the pseudogene TRBV3-2) and TRBJ2-2, with a weak D call TRBD2 (5 bases). V lost 3 bases to trimming and J lost 4 bases, with 15 bases between them. CDR1 and CDR2 from the germline V gene are LGHDT and YNNKEL (reference sequence). The CDR3 has 16 amino acids. CDR3 loop: CASSHPGTRFTGELFF. The CDR3 DNA sequence: TGTGCCAGCAGCCACCCGGGAACGCGATTCACCGGGGAGCTGTTTTTT.

This clone was observed a handful of times. J is TRBJ1-6 and V is TRBV7-2; D is possibly TRBD1 (6 bases). Germline CDR1 SGHTA, CDR2 FQGNSA. This CDR3 contains 15 residues. Trimming left V 6 bases short and J 7 bases short, with 16 bases between. Written as DNA, the CDR3 is TGTGCCAGCAGGAAAAATACAGGGTCAAATTCACCCCTCCACTTT. It yields the protein CASRKNTGSNSPLHF. The variable domain in full, with the rest retrieved from reference TRBV7-2 and TRBJ1-6, is GAGVSQSPSNKVTEKGKDVELRCDPISGHTALYWYRQSLGQGLEFLIYFQGNSAPDKSGLPSDRFSAERTGGSVSTLTIQRTQQEDSAVYLCASRKNTGSNSPLHFGNGTRLTVT.